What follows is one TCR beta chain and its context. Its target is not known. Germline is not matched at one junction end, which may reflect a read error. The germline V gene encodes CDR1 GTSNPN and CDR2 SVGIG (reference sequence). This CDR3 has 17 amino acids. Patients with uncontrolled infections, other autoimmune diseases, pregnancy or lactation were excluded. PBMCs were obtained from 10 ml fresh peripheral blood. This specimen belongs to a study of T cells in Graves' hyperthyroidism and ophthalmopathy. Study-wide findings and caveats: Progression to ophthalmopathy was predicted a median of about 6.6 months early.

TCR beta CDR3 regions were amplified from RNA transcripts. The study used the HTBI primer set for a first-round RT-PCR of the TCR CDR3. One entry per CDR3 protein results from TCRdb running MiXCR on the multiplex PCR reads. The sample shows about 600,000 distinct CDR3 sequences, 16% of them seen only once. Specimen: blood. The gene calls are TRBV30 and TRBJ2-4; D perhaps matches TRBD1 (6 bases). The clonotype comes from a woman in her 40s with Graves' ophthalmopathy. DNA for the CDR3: TGTGCCCGGAGTTTGGACAGAAACCCGGCGGCCAAAAACATTCAGTACTTC. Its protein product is CARSLDRNPAAKNIQYF.